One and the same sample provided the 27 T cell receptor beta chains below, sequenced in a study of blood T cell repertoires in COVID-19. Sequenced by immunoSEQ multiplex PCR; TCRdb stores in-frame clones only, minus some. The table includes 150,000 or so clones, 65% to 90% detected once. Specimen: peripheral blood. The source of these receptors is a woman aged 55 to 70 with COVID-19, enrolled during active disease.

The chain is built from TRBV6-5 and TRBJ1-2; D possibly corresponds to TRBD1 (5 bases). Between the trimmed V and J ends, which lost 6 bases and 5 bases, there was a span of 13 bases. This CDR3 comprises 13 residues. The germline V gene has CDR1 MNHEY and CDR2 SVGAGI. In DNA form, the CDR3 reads TGTGCCAGCAGACTCGGGACTTTGTATGGCTACACCTTC. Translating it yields CASRLGTLYGYTF.

CDR3 in DNA: TGTGCCAGCAGTTTACCGGGGGAGTTACACACTGAAGCTTTCTTT. Its protein is CASSLPGELHTEAFF. The chain carries TRBV27 and TRBJ1-1, with D maybe TRBD1 (5 bases). This CDR3 has 15 residues. V lost 2 bases to trimming and J lost 3 bases, with 13 bases between them. Germline V gene sequence: CDR1 MNHEY, CDR2 SMNVEV (reference sequence).

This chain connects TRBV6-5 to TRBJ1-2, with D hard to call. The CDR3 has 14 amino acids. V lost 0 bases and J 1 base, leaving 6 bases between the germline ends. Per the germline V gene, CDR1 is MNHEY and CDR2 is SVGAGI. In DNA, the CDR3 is TGTGCCAGCAGTTACTCACGACTTAACTATGGCTACACCTTC. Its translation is CASSYSRLNYGYTF.

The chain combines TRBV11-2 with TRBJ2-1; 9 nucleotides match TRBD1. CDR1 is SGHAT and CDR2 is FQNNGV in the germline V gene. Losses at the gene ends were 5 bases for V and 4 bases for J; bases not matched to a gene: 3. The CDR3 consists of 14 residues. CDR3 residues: CASSAGQGYNEQFF. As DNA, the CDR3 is TGTGCCAGCAGCGCGGGACAGGGTTACAATGAGCAGTTCTTC. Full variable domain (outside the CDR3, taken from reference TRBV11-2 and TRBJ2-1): EAGVAQSPRYKIIEKRQSVAFWCNPISGHATLYWYQQILGQGPKLLIQFQNNGVVDDSQLPKDRFSAERLKGVDSTLKIQPAKLEDSAVYLCASSAGQGYNEQFFGPGTRLTVL.

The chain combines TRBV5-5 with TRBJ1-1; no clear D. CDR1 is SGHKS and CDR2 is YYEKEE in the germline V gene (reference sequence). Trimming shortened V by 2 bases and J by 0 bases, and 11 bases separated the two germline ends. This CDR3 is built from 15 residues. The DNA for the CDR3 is TGTGCCAGCAGCTTAACCCCACTATTGAACACTGAAGCTTTCTTT. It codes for CASSLTPLLNTEAFF.

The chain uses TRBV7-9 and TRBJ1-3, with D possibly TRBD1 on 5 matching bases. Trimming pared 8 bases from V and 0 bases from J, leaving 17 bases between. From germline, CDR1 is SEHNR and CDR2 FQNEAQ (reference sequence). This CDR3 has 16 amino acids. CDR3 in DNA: TGTGCCAGCGGGGGGGGAACCTCGCTCTCTGGAAACACCATATATTTT. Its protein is CASGGGTSLSGNTIYF.

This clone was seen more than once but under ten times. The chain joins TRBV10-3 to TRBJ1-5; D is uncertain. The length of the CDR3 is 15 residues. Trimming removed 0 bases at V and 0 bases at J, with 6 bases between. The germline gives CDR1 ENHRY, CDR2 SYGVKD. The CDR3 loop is CAISESADSNQPQHF. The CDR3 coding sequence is TGTGCCATCAGTGAGTCGGCGGATAGCAATCAGCCCCAGCATTTT.

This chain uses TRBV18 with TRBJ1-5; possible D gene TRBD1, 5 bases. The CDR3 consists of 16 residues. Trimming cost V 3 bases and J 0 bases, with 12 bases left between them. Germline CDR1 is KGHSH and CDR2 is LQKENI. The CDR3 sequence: CASSPTAGLSNQPQHF. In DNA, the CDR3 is TGTGCCAGCTCACCGACAGCGGGGCTTAGCAATCAGCCCCAGCATTTT.

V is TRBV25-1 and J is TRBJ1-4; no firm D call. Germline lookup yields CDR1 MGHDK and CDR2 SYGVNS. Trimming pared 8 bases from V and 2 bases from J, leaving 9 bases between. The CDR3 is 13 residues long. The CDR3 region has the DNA TGTGCCAGCCGAGGGCGGACTAATGAAAAACTGTTTTTT. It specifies CASRGRTNEKLFF.

The CDR3 loop reads CSVKNSGTGTPGELFF. As DNA, the CDR3 is TGCAGCGTTAAAAACTCCGGGACAGGGACACCCGGGGAGCTGTTTTTT. The chain joins TRBV29-1 to TRBJ2-2, with 9 bases aligning to TRBD1. The CDR3 extends over 16 amino acids. The germline CDR1 and CDR2 sequences are SQVTM and ANQGSEA. With V trimmed by 5 bases and J by 6 bases, 13 bases remained unmatched.

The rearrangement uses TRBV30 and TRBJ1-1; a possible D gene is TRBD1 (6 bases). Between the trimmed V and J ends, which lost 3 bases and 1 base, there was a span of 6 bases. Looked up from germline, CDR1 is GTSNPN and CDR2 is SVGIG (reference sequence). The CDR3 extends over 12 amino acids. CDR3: CAWRGGNTEAFF. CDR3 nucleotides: TGTGCCTGGAGAGGGGGGAACACTGAAGCTTTCTTT.

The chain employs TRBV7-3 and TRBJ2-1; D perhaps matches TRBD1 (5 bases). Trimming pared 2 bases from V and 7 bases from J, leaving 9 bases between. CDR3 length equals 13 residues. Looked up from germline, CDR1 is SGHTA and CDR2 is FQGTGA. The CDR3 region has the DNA TGTGCCAGCAGCTTACTGTGGACAAATGAGCAGTTCTTC. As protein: CASSLLWTNEQFF.

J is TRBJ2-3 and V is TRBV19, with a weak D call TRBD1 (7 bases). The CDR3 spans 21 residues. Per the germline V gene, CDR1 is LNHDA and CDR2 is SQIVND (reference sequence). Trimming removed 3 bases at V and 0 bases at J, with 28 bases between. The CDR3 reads CASSIGATGPAGRFSTDTQYF. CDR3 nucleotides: TGTGCCAGTAGTATCGGGGCGACAGGGCCGGCGGGGCGATTTAGCACAGATACGCAGTATTTT.

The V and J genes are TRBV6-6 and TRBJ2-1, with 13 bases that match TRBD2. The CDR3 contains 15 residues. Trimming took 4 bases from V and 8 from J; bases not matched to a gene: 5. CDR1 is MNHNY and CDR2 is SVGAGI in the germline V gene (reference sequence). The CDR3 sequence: CASSFTSGRGDEQFF. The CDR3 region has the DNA TGTGCCAGCAGTTTCACTAGCGGGAGGGGAGATGAGCAGTTCTTC.

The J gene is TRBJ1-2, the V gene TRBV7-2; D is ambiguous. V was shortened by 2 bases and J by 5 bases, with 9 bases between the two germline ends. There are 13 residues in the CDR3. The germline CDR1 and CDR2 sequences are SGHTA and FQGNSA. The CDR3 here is CASSLRGKYGYTF. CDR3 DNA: TGTGCCAGCAGCTTACGAGGGAAGTATGGCTACACCTTC. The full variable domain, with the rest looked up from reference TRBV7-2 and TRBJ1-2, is GAGVSQSPSNKVTEKGKDVELRCDPISGHTALYWYRQSLGQGLEFLIYFQGNSAPDKSGLPSDRFSAERTGGSVSTLTIQRTQQEDSAVYLCASSLRGKYGYTFGSGTRLTVV.

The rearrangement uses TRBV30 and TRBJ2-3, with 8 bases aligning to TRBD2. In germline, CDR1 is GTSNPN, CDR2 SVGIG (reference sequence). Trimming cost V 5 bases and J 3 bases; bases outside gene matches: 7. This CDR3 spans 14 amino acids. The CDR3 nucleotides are TGTGCCTGGGGTCGGGGGGGGCCGACAGATACGCAGTATTTT. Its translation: CAWGRGGPTDTQYF.

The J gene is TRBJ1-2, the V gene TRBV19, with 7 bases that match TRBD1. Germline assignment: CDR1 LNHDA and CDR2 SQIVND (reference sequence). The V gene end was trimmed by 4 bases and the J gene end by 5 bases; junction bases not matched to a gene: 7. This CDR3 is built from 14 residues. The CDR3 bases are TGTGCCAGTAGTACCAGGGGACAGTCATATGGCTACACCTTC. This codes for CASSTRGQSYGYTF.

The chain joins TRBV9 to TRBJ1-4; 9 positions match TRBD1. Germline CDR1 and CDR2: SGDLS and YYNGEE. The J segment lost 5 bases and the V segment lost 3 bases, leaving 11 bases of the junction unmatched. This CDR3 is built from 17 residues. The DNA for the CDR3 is TGTGCCAGCAGCGCCCGCTTCGGACAGGGGCGCAATGAAAAACTGTTTTTT. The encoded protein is CASSARFGQGRNEKLFF.

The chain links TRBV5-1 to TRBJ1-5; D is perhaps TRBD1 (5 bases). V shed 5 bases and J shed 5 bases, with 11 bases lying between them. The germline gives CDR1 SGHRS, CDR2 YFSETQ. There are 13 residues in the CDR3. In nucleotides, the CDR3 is TGCGCCAGCAGGGGAGGGGCCGATCAGCCCCAGCATTTT. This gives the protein CASRGGADQPQHF.

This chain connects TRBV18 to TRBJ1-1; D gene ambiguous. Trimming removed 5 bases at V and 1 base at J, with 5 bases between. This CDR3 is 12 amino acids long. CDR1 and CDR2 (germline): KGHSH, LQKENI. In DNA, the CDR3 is TGTGCCAGCTCAGACACGAACACTGAAGCTTTCTTT. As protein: CASSDTNTEAFF.

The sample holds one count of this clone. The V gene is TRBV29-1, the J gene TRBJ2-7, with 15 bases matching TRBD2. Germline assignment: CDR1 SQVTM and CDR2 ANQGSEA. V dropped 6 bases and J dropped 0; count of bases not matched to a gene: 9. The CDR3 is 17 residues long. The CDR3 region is CSVSGLAGGLSSYEQYF. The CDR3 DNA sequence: TGCAGCGTATCGGGACTAGCGGGAGGATTGAGCTCCTACGAGCAGTACTTC.

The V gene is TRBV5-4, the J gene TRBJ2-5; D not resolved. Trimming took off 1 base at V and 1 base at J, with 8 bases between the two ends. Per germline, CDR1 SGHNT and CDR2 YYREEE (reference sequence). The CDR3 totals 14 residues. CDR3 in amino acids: CASSLSAGQETQYF. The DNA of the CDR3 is TGTGCCAGCAGCTTGTCTGCAGGCCAAGAGACCCAGTACTTC.

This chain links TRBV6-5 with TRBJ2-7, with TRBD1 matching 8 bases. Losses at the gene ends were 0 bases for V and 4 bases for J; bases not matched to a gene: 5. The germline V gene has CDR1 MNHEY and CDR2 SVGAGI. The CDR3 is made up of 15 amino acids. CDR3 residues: CASSYSGQGAYEQYF. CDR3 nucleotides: TGTGCCAGCAGTTACTCGGGTCAGGGGGCGTACGAGCAGTACTTC.

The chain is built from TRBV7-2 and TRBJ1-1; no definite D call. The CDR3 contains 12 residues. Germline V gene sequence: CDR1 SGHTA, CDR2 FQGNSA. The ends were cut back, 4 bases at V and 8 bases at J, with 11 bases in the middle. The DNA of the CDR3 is TGTGCCAGCAGCTCCTACGGGAGGGAAGCTTTCTTT. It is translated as CASSSYGREAFF.

Here the CDR3 reads CASSPGGATGEKLFF. The CDR3 nucleotides are TGTGCCAGCAGCCCCGGTGGAGCGACGGGGGAAAAACTGTTTTTT. The J gene is TRBJ1-4, the V gene TRBV28; D remains unclear. V was cut by 6 bases and J by 8 bases, with 19 bases left in between. Germline CDR1 MDHEN, CDR2 SYDVKM. CDR3 length: 15 residues. The whole variable domain, filled in from reference TRBV28 and TRBJ1-4, reads DVKVTQSSRYLVKRTGEKVFLECVQDMDHENMFWYRQDPGLGLRLIYFSYDVKMKEKGDIPEGYSVSREKKERFSLILESASTNQTSMYLCASSPGGATGEKLFFGSGTQLSVL.

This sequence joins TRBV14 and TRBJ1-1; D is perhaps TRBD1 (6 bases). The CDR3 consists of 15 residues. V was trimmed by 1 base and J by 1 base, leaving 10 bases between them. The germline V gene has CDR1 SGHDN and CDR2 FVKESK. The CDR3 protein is CASSQATGPNTEAFF. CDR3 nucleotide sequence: TGTGCCAGCAGCCAAGCCACAGGGCCGAACACTGAAGCTTTCTTT.

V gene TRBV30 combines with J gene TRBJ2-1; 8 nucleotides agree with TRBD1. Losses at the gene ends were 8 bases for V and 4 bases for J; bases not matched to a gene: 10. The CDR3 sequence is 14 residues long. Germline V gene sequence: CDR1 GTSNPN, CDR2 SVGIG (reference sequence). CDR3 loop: CAESQGAGYNEQFF. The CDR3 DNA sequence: TGTGCCGAATCTCAGGGGGCTGGATACAATGAGCAGTTCTTC.